This is a list of T cell receptor beta chains from one sample in a study of beta chain features in type 1 diabetes. TCRdb's table, derived via immunoSEQ multiplex PCR, lists solely in-frame clones and lacks some. The sample contains hundreds of thousands of clones, 13% to 15% of which appear only once. The sample comprised naive CD4+ T cells from blood. The receptors originated from a woman aged 35 to 49 in good health. CDR3s include the opening cysteine and the closing phenylalanine or tryptophan. A D gene is named only where the DNA matches it firmly. Clone sizes are given selectively: once, few, many, or a class where the clone is expanded.

length | J | V | size | D | CDR3
12 | TRBJ1-2 | TRBV29-1 | NA | TRBD1 | CSVNRGSVGYTF
17 | TRBJ1-4 | TRBV4-1 | NA | NA | CASSQEGLLSTNEKLFF
18 | TRBJ2-3 | TRBV15 | NA | TRBD2 | CATSRVRGLAGSTDTQYF
15 | TRBJ2-7 | TRBV10-1 | NA | TRBD1 | CASSDPGQGIYEQYF
15 | TRBJ2-2 | TRBV19 | few | TRBD1 | CASRDRPQNTGELFF
15 | TRBJ1-2 | TRBV5-4 | few | TRBD1 | CASSLPQTGRSGYTF
14 | TRBJ2-5 | TRBV5-1 | few | NA | CASSLSSREETQYF
13 | TRBJ1-2 | TRBV25-1 | few | NA | CASSELPLSGYTF
16 | TRBJ1-5 | TRBV6-1 | NA | NA | CASSGRRGEVRQPQHF
15 | TRBJ2-7 | TRBV9 | few | TRBD2 | CASSVAAGEGGEQYF
11 | TRBJ1-2 | TRBV2 | few | NA | CASTINYGYTF
14 | TRBJ1-1 | TRBV4-1 | NA | NA | CASSHDGGNAEAFF
15 | TRBJ1-4 | TRBV5-6 | NA | TRBD1 | CASSFEGQGNEKLFF
13 | TRBJ2-7 | TRBV29-1 | NA | NA | CSVGRQELHEQYF
14 | TRBJ2-1 | TRBV2 | few | NA | CASSGGTYLNEQFF
14 | TRBJ2-3 | TRBV5-4 | few | TRBD2 | CASSTRTRTDTQYF
15 | TRBJ2-2 | TRBV7-2 | few | NA | CASSLIGVGAGELFF
15 | TRBJ2-4 | TRBV7-2 | NA | TRBD2 | CASTPGGGDRNIQYF
16 | TRBJ2-1 | TRBV27 | NA | TRBD2 | CASSRTSGSSYNEQFF
15 | TRBJ2-1 | TRBV5-8 | NA | NA | CATRRGTRGSNEQFF
13 | TRBJ1-1 | TRBV4-1 | few | NA | CASSQRRDTEAFF
13 | TRBJ1-1 | TRBV10-1 | few | NA | CASSDLRRGEAFF
14 | TRBJ2-5 | TRBV7-7 | few | NA | CASSPREDLETQYF
11 | TRBJ2-7 | TRBV27 | few | NA | CASSQGWEQYF
13 | TRBJ1-4 | TRBV9 | NA | NA | CASRTDSGEKLFF
13 | TRBJ2-5 | TRBV11-2 | few | NA | CASSFTGSETQYF
13 | TRBJ1-2 | TRBV19 | few | TRBD1 | CASSRDRDYGYTF
13 | TRBJ1-2 | TRBV7-6 | NA | TRBD1 | CASSPRTGRGYTF
12 | TRBJ2-2 | TRBV28 | few | NA | CASRLAAGELFF
20 | TRBJ2-1 | TRBV4-3 | NA | TRBD2 | CASSQGLGDGGGWVIDEQFF
13 | TRBJ2-3 | TRBV19 | NA | NA | CASSGDTTDTQYF
14 | TRBJ2-1 | TRBV2 | NA | TRBD1 | CATQRDRVNNEQFF
14 | TRBJ1-5 | TRBV9 | few | NA | CASSRGLGNQPQHF
15 | TRBJ2-5 | TRBV7-9 | NA | TRBD2 | CASSFGLAAGEAQYF
14 | TRBJ1-5 | TRBV10-3 | few | NA | CAISAELDNQPQHF
15 | TRBJ1-5 | TRBV14 | NA | NA | CASSPGVGPNQPQHF
10 | TRBJ1-2 | TRBV20-1 | NA | NA | CRDRDYGYTF
15 | TRBJ2-5 | TRBV5-1 | NA | NA | CASSPDRGNQETQYF
14 | TRBJ2-1 | TRBV23-1 | few | NA | CASDDLGGTNEQFF
15 | TRBJ2-7 | TRBV18 | NA | TRBD1 | CASSPPRQGSYEQYF
14 | TRBJ2-3 | TRBV5-1 | NA | NA | CASSLVTSIDTQYF
14 | TRBJ2-7 | TRBV6-6 | few | TRBD2 | CASTLGGTPYEQYF
14 | TRBJ2-5 | TRBV5-1 | NA | NA | CASSLEGVPETQYF
16 | TRBJ2-2 | TRBV6-5 | few | TRBD2 | CASSYGAGGLVWELFF
13 | TRBJ1-2 | TRBV19 | few | NA | CASSFSTGGGYTF
13 | TRBJ1-2 | TRBV9 | few | NA | CASSALAFYGYTF
19 | TRBJ2-5 | TRBV13 | few | TRBD2 | CASSTGLGLAGGEGETQYF
14 | TRBJ2-5 | TRBV18 | few | TRBD1 | CASSPPGQGGTQYF
11 | TRBJ1-2 | TRBV19 | few | NA | CASRQNYGYTF
14 | TRBJ1-2 | TRBV5-6 | NA | NA | CASSLIGRDYGYTF
11 | TRBJ1-1 | TRBV10-3 | many | NA | CATQGNTEAFF
15 | TRBJ2-1 | TRBV7-7 | NA | TRBD2 | CASSSGTTSYNEQFF
13 | TRBJ1-2 | TRBV11-2 | NA | NA | CASSFGGGDGYTF
16 | TRBJ2-3 | TRBV5-8 | few | TRBD2 | CASSYWASGVTDTQYF
13 | TRBJ2-5 | TRBV9 | NA | NA | CASSVGGWETQYF
12 | TRBJ2-3 | TRBV7-2 | NA | NA | CASSRVTYTQYF
16 | TRBJ1-2 | TRBV4-3 | few | TRBD1 | CASSQAVDRVNYGYTF
15 | TRBJ1-2 | TRBV2 | NA | NA | CASIKGQAANYGYTF
14 | TRBJ2-3 | TRBV7-6 | NA | TRBD1 | CASSQRQGPDTQYF